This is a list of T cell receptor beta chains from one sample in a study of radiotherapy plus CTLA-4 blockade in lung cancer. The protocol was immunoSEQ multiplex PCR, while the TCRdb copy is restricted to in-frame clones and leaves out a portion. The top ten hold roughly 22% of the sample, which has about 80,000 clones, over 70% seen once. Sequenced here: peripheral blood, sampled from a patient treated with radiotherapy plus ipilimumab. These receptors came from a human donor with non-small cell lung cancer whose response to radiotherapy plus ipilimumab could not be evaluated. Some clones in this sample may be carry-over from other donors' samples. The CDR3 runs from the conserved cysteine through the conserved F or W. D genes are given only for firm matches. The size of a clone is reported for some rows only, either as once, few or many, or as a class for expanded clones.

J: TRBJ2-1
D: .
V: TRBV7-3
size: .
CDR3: CASSLNLGLDYNEQFF
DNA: TGTGCCAGCAGCTTAAATCTGGGACTGGACTACAATGAGCAGTTCTTC

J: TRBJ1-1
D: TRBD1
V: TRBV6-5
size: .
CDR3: CASSFQTGMGTEAFF
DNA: TGTGCCAGCAGTTTTCAGACAGGGATGGGCACTGAAGCTTTCTTT

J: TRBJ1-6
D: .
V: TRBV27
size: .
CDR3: CASSLYRDSPLHF
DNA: TGTGCCAGCAGTTTATACCGGGATTCACCCCTCCACTTT

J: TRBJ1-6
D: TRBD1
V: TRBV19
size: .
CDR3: CASNDRGNSPLHF
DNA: TGTGCCAGTAATGACAGGGGGAATTCACCCCTCCACTTT

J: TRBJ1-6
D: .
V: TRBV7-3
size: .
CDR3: CASSETGGVNSPLHF
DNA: TGTGCCAGCAGCGAAACGGGGGGCGTCAATTCACCCCTCCACTTT

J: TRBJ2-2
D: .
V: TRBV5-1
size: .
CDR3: CASSSADTGELFF
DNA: TGCGCCAGCAGCTCCGCGGACACCGGGGAGCTGTTTTTT

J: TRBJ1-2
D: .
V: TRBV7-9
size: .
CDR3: CASSLSQGPYGYTF
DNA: TGTGCCAGCAGCTTAAGCCAGGGGCCCTATGGCTACACCTTC

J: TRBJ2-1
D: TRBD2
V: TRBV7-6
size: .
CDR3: CASSRLAGERDEQFF
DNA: TGTGCCAGCAGCAGACTAGCGGGGGAAAGGGATGAGCAGTTCTTC

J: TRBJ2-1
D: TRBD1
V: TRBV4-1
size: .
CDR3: CASSPPGTALAEQFF
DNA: TGTGCCAGCAGCCCGCCGGGGACAGCGTTGGCTGAGCAGTTCTTC

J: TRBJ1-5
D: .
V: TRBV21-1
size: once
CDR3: CASSTHSYSNQPQHF
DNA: TGTGCCAGCAGCACCCACTCTTATAGCAATCAGCCCCAGCATTTT

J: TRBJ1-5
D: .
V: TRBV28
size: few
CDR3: CASVGGGNQPQHF
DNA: TGTGCCTCAGTCGGGGGTGGCAATCAGCCCCAGCATTTT

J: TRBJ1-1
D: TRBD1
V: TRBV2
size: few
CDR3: CASSYGQGEAFF
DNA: TGTGCCAGCAGTTACGGACAGGGTGAAGCTTTCTTT

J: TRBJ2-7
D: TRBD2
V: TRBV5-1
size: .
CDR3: CASSSLAGGPYEQYF
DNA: TGCGCCAGCAGCTCCTTAGCGGGGGGGCCCTACGAGCAGTACTTC

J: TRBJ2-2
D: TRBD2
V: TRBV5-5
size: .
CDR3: CASTYAGVNTGELFF
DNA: TGTGCCAGCACCTATGCGGGGGTGAACACCGGGGAGCTGTTTTTT

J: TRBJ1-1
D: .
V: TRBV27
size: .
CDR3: CVTQGRPGVNTEAFF
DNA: TGTGTCACGCAGGGGCGTCCTGGGGTGAACACTGAAGCTTTCTTT

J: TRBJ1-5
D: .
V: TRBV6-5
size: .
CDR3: CASSGGLLINQPQHF
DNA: TGTGCCAGCAGCGGGGGACTGCTGATCAATCAGCCCCAGCATTTT

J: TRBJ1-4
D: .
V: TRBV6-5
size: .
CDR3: CASSGGGADEKLFF
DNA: TGTGCCAGCAGCGGGGGGGGCGCCGATGAAAAACTGTTTTTT

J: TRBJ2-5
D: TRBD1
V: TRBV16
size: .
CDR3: CASSQDRVETQYF
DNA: TGTGCCAGCAGCCAGGACAGGGTGGAGACCCAGTACTTC

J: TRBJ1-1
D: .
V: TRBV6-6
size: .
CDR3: CASRQSNTEAFF
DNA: TGTGCCAGCAGACAATCGAACACTGAAGCTTTCTTT

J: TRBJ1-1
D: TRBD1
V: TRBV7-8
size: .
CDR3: CASSLRQGGKNTEAFF
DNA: TGTGCCAGCAGCTTAAGACAGGGGGGGAAGAACACTGAAGCTTTCTTT

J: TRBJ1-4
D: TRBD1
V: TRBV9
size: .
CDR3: CASSPRTGVTNEKLFF
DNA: TGTGCCAGCAGCCCCCGGACAGGGGTCACTAATGAAAAACTGTTTTTT

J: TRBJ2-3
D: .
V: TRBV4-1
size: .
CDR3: CASSQNRADTQYF
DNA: TGCGCCAGCAGCCAGAACAGGGCAGATACGCAGTATTTT

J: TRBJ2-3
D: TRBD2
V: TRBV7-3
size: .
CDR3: CASSWGLAGGHDTQYF
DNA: TGTGCCAGCAGCTGGGGACTAGCGGGGGGGCACGATACGCAGTATTTT

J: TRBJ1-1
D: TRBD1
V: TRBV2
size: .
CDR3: CASSEQGARTEAFF
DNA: TGTGCCAGCAGTGAACAGGGGGCGCGTACTGAAGCTTTCTTT

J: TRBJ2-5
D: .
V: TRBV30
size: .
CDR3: CAWRLEAETQYF
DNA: TGTGCCTGGAGATTAGAAGCAGAGACCCAGTACTTC

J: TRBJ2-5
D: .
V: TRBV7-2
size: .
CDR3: CASSPQTGDQETQYF
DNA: TGTGCCAGCAGCCCCCAGACGGGGGATCAAGAGACCCAGTACTTC

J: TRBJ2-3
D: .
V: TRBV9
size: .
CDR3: CASSVEGGGRTDTQYF
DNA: TGTGCCAGCAGCGTAGAAGGGGGGGGCCGGACAGATACGCAGTATTTT

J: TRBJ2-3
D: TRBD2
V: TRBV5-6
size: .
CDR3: CASSARLAGGIDTQYF
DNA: TGTGCCAGCAGCGCGAGACTAGCGGGGGGGATAGATACGCAGTATTTT

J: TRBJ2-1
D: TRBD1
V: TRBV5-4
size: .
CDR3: CASSSATGLNEQFF
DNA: TGTGCCAGCAGCTCCGCGACAGGGCTCAATGAGCAGTTCTTC

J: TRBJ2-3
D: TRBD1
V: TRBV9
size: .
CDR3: CASSWTGGDTQYF
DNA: TGTGCCAGCAGCTGGACAGGGGGGGATACGCAGTATTTT

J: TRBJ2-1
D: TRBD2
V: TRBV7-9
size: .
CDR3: CASSSGLAGGIYNEQFF
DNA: TGTGCCAGCAGCTCCGGACTAGCGGGGGGGATCTACAATGAGCAGTTCTTC

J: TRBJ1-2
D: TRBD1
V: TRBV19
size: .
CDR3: CASDPGQGAYTF
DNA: TGTGCCAGTGACCCGGGACAGGGTGCCTACACCTTC